The entry that follows covers one TCR beta chain sequence. This entry is derived from a study of cytomegalovirus exposure and HLA in healthy donors. The CDR3 is 16 residues long. The V end lost 1 base, the J end lost 3 bases, and 15 bases lay between the germline ends. Germline CDR1 SGHVS, CDR2 FQNEAQ. A multiplex PCR was run with 60 Vbeta primers and 13 Jbeta primers. Here immunoSEQ multiplex PCR was the method, and the copy in TCRdb shows in-frame clones only, minus some. The table has 200,000 to 250,000 clones, about four fifths seen once; the top ten hold approximately 5.3%. The clonotype originates from a middle-aged woman in good health and CMV-seropositive. The chain recombines TRBV7-8 with TRBJ1-2; possible D gene TRBD1, 5 bases. Material for sequencing was PBMCs. The CDR3 sequence is CASSLGGEGTYYGYTF. Written as DNA, the CDR3 is TGTGCCAGCAGCTTAGGGGGGGAGGGGACTTACTATGGCTACACCTTC.